This T cell receptor (beta chain) was identified in a study of shared clonotypes between healthy human individuals. In its sample, this clone was seen a few times. Other DNA sequences from this sample encode an identical CDR3 as well. In the naive CD8 group, cells lacked CD45RO and were positively selected for CCR7, so terminally differentiated effector memory CD45RA+ cells were left out. V dropped 0 bases and J dropped 0 bases, with 10 bases sitting between them. Germline lookup yields CDR1 SGHNT and CDR2 YYREEE (reference sequence). CDR3 size: 15 residues. Using immunoSEQ multiplex PCR, the repertoire was profiled, and TCRdb retains in-frame clones only, with some absent. The table records about 2 million clones, about 95% of them present only once.

The chain couples TRBV5-4 to TRBJ2-7; D not certain. The sample was naive CD8+ T cells sorted from blood. The receptor's source is a man between 18 and 35 years old in good health. CDR3 DNA: TGTGCCAGCAGCTTGGGGAAGGGCCTCTCCTACGAGCAGTACTTC. The encoded protein is CASSLGKGLSYEQYF. Full variable domain (outside the CDR3, taken from reference TRBV5-4 and TRBJ2-7): ETGVTQSPTHLIKTRGQQVTLRCSSQSGHNTVSWYQQALGQGPQFIFQYYREEENGRGNFPPRFSGLQFPNYSSELNVNALELDDSALYLCASSLGKGLSYEQYFGPGTRLTVT.